This T cell receptor (beta chain) comes out of a study of T cells after yellow fever vaccination. TCRdb reanalysed the 5' RACE reads using MiXCR and keeps one entry per CDR3 protein. Here the sample spans about 30,000 distinct CDR3 sequences, 5% being singletons. Germline V gives CDR1 LGHNA, CDR2 YSLEER. V was pared by 3 bases and J by 3 bases, with 8 bases of the junction left unmatched. The CDR3 contains 15 residues. This clonotype has at least ten counts. Its target is unknown. Findings and caveats of the study: The booster response re-showed most primary clones: approximately 97% CD4, approximately 90% CD8.

Sequencing was performed on CD8+ T cells sorted from PBMCs, taken 10 days after the yellow fever booster vaccination. The TCR sequence derives from a man aged 25-40 years who received the YFV17D yellow fever vaccine. V is TRBV4-3 and J is TRBJ2-7; 7 bases are shared with TRBD2. The CDR3 reads CASSHDRDYSYEQYF. CDR3 sequence (DNA): TGCGCCAGCAGCCATGACCGGGACTACAGCTACGAGCAGTACTTC.